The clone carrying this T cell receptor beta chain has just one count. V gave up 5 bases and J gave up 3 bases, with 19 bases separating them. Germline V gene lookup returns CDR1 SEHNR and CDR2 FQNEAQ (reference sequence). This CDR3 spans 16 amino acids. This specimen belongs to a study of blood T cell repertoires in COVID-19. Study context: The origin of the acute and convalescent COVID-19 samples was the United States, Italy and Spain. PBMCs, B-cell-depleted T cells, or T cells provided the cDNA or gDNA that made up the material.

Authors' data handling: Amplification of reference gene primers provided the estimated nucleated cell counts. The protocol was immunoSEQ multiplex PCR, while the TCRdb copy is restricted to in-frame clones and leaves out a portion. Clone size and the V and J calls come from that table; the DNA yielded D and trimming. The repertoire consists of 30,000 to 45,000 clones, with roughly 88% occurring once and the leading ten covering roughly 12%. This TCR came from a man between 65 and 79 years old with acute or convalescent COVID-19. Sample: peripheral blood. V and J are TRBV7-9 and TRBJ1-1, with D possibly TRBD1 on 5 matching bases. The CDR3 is CASSLGLSRGDTEAFF. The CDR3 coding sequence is TGTGCCAGCAGCCTCGGGTTGTCTCGGGGGGACACTGAAGCTTTCTTT.